The text below deals with one T cell receptor (beta chain). Its antigen is unknown. After removal of 4 bases from V and 1 base from J, the junction contained 14 bases not matched to a gene. Germline lookup yields CDR1 ENHRY and CDR2 SYGVKD. This CDR3 comprises 18 residues. This specimen comes from a study of blood T cells in healthy people across ages. Study summary: Through template switching, about one barcoded beta molecule was captured per two T cells, as measured in model experiments.

It was with a sample-barcoded 5' primer and a J-beta primer mix that a second PCR of roughly 7 to 12 cycles was run. TCRdb re-analysed the 5' RACE reads in MiXCR, keeping a single row per CDR3 protein. The data hold 720,000 or so distinct CDR3 sequences, with less than 45% observed a single time. Overall study findings and caveats: Across the age range, TCR beta diversity per million T cells fell in a roughly linear way. Strong correlation existed between TCR beta diversity and naive T cell percentage. Long-lived and aged donors differed, with more naive CD4+ cells and higher diversity in the long-lived.

The source of this sequence is a man at least 80 years old in good health. The sequencing input was blood. This chain links TRBV10-3 with TRBJ2-3; 7 bases are shared with TRBD2. The CDR3 region has the DNA TGTGCCATCAGTGGGCGACAAAAGATGGCGGGAGGCACAGATACGCAGTATTTT. It codes for CAISGRQKMAGGTDTQYF.